The clone carrying this T cell receptor beta chain appeared many times. Its antigen is currently unknown. CDR1 is SGHVS, CDR2 FNYEAQ, per germline. This CDR3 is 14 amino acids long. With 1 base removed from V and 5 bases from J, the gap between germline ends came to 12 bases. This entry belongs to a study of response to subunit inactivated influenza vaccine. Study-wide points: The authors put forward the suggestion that each seasonal influenza vaccination may bring in only a limited number of new T cells.

Each CDR3 protein is one row after TCRdb ran MiXCR on the RT-PCR reads. The table records approximately 530,000 distinct CDR3 sequences, 7.6% of them present only once. This material consisted of PBMCs from blood, taken 23 months after vaccination. The V and J genes are TRBV7-6 and TRBJ2-7; D tentatively reads TRBD1 or TRBD2 (6 bases each). This clonotype originated in a man in his fifties or sixties who received an inactivated influenza vaccine. The DNA of the CDR3 is TGTGCCAGCAGCTTAGAACAGGGAGGCGACGAGCAGTACTTC. Translated, it gives CASSLEQGGDEQYF.